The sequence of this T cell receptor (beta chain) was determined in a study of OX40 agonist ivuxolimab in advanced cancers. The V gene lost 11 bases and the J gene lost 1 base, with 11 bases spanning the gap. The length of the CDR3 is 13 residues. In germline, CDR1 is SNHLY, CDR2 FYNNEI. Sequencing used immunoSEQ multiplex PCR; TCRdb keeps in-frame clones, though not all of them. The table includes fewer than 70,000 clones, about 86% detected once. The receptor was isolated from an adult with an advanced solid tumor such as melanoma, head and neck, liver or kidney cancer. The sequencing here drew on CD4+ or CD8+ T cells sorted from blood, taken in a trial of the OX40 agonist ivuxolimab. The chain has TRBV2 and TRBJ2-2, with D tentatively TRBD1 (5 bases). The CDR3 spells CAGQWENTGELFF. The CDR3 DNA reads TGTGCCGGACAATGGGAGAACACCGGGGAGCTGTTTTTT.